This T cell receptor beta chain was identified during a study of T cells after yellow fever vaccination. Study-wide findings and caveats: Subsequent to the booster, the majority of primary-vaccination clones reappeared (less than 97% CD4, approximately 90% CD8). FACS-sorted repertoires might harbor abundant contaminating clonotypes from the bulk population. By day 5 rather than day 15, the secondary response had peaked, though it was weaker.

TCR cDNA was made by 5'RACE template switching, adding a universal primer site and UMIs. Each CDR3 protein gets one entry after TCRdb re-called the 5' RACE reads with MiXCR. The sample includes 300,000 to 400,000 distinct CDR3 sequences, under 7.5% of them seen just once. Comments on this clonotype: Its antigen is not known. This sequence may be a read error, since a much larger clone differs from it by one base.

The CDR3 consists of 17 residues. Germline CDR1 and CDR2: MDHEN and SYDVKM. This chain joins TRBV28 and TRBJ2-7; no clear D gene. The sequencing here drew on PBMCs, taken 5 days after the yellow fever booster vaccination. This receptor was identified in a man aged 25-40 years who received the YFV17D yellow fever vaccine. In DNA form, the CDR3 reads TGTGCCAGCAGTGTTTCTCCTGCGGCGGAACCCTCCTACGATCAGTACTTC. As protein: CASSVSPAAEPSYDQYF. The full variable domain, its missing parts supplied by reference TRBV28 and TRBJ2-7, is DVKVTQSSRYLVKRTGEKVFLECVQDMDHENMFWYRQDPGLGLRLIYFSYDVKMKEKGDIPEGYSVSREKKERFSLILESASTNQTSMYLCASSVSPAAEPSYDQYFGPGTRLTVT.